This TCR beta chain was retrieved from a study of T cell repertoires in cytomegalovirus infection. The table lists this clonotype with many counts. TCRdb processed the reads anew with MiXCR; each CDR3 protein has one entry. Of about 260,000 distinct CDR3 sequences in the sample, roughly 15% are singletons; the top ten hold about 8.7%. The source material was PBMCs. The origin of this receptor is a human donor in good health (CMV status not recorded). Some clones in this sample may be carry-over from other donors' samples.

Here the CDR3 reads CASSLDQADTEAFF. CDR3 DNA: TGTGCCAGCAGTTTAGACCAAGCGGACACTGAAGCTTTCTTT. The V and J genes are TRBV12-3 or TRBV12-4 and TRBJ1-1, with D unresolved. V shed 1 base and J shed 3 bases, with 9 bases lying between them. The CDR3 spans 14 residues.